This is a list of T cell receptor beta chains from one sample in a study of OX40 agonist ivuxolimab in advanced cancers. TCRdb's copy holds only in-frame clones and misses some; the assay was immunoSEQ multiplex PCR. The table records about 65,000 clones, about nine tenths of them present only once. The sequences come from CD4+ or CD8+ T cells sorted from blood, collected in a trial of the OX40 agonist ivuxolimab. These receptors came from an adult with an advanced solid tumor such as melanoma, head and neck, liver or kidney cancer. CDR3s include the opening cysteine and the closing phenylalanine or tryptophan. D genes are given only for firm matches. Clone size is given for some rows only: seen once, a few or many times, or a class if the clone is expanded.

CDR3nt,CDR3aa,abundance,j_gene,v_gene,d_gene
TGTGCCTGGGGTACAGGGTCGGCTAACTATGGCTACACCTTC,CAWGTGSANYGYTF,NA,TRBJ1-2,TRBV30,NA
TGTGCCAGCAGCCAAGAGGGGTACAACTCTGGAAACACCATATATTTT,CASSQEGYNSGNTIYF,NA,TRBJ1-3,TRBV14,NA
TGTGCCAGCAGCCGAGCCTCGGGGGGTCAAGAGACCCAGTACTTC,CASSRASGGQETQYF,NA,TRBJ2-5,TRBV7-8,TRBD2
TGTGCCAGCAGCTTAGGGATGTACAATGAAAAACTGTTTTTT,CASSLGMYNEKLFF,NA,TRBJ1-4,TRBV7-2,NA
TGCAGCGCCACCGGGTCCTCGGACTATGGCTACACCTTC,CSATGSSDYGYTF,NA,TRBJ1-2,TRBV29-1,NA
TGCGCCAGCTCGGGACAGGGGGCTGGAGAGACCCAGTACTTC,CASSGQGAGETQYF,NA,TRBJ2-5,TRBV5-1,TRBD1
TGTGCCAGCAGCCAAGATAGGTATAGCGGGGGGGCCAATGAGCAGTTCTTC,CASSQDRYSGGANEQFF,NA,TRBJ2-1,TRBV4-2,TRBD2
TGTGCCAGCTCACTCACGAGCTCCTACGAGCAGTACTTC,CASSLTSSYEQYF,NA,TRBJ2-7,TRBV18,NA
TGCGCCAGCAGCCAAGACCCGACAGGCTATAATGAAAAACTGTTTTTT,CASSQDPTGYNEKLFF,NA,TRBJ1-4,TRBV4-1,NA
TGTGCCAGCAGCTTAGGTGGAAGCGGGGGTTCTGGCTACACCTTC,CASSLGGSGGSGYTF,NA,TRBJ1-2,TRBV7-8,NA
TGTGCCAGCAGCATGGGACAGGAGTCCTACGAGCAGTACTTC,CASSMGQESYEQYF,few,TRBJ2-7,TRBV5-4,TRBD1
TGTGCCAGCAGCCAAGACGCAGGGTTCGGAGATGGCTACACCTTC,CASSQDAGFGDGYTF,few,TRBJ1-2,TRBV4-2,NA
TGTGCCAGCAGCAAGACAGGGGGGGCTAATGAAAAACTGTTTTTT,CASSKTGGANEKLFF,NA,TRBJ1-4,TRBV7-9,TRBD1
TGTGCCAGCATTCACAGTGGGGACAGGGGCTATGGCTACACCTTC,CASIHSGDRGYGYTF,NA,TRBJ1-2,TRBV6-6,TRBD1
TGTGCCAGCAGTTACTCGTTCAGTGAAGCTTTCTTT,CASSYSFSEAFF,NA,TRBJ1-1,TRBV6-5,NA
TGTGCCACCGCTGGGGGGTTCGCGAACACCGGGGAGCTGCTTTTT,CATAGGFANTGELLF,NA,TRBJ2-2,TRBV6-1,NA
TGTGCCAGCAGGTTAATCCAAGGGTCCTCGGAGGAGACCTTC,CASRLIQGSSEETF,NA,TRBJ1-2,TRBV11-2,NA
TGTGCCAGCTCACCACAACTAGCGGGGGCCACTTTCCACGGCACAGATACGCAGTATTTT,CASSPQLAGATFHGTDTQYF,few,TRBJ2-3,TRBV18,TRBD2
TGTGCCAGCAGTGAAAGATTTAACTATGGCTACACCTTC,CASSERFNYGYTF,few,TRBJ1-2,TRBV6-1,NA
TGTGCCAGCAGCCCGGGTCGGGACCCATTTGAGTATTTT,CASSPGRDPFEYF,NA,TRBJ2-3,TRBV7-2,NA
TGTGCCAGCAGCGTAGAACCCTTCCGGGAAACCTACGAGCAGTACTTC,CASSVEPFRETYEQYF,NA,TRBJ2-7,TRBV9,NA
TGTGCCAGCAGCGTACGATACTCTGGAAACACCATATATTTT,CASSVRYSGNTIYF,NA,TRBJ1-3,TRBV9,NA
TGTGCCATCAAACCGACTAGCGGGGGCCCGAACACCGGGGAGCTGTTTTTT,CAIKPTSGGPNTGELFF,NA,TRBJ2-2,TRBV10-3,TRBD2
TGTGCCAGCCTCCCCACCGGGACCTCAAGTTCACCCCTCCACTTT,CASLPTGTSSSPLHF,NA,TRBJ1-6,TRBV19,NA
TGTGCCAGCAGCTTAGGACAGGGGGCAAAACCCCTCCACTTT,CASSLGQGAKPLHF,NA,TRBJ1-6,TRBV13,TRBD1
TGTGCCAGCAGTGCGCAGCGGGGGGAGACTCATACGCAGTATTTT,CASSAQRGETHTQYF,NA,TRBJ2-3,TRBV6-4,TRBD2
TGTGCCAGCAGTTACTTGGGGCGAGACGAAAAACTGTTTTTT,CASSYLGRDEKLFF,NA,TRBJ1-4,TRBV6-5,NA
TGTGCCAGCAGGCTTGAGGGGTCACCCCTCCACTTT,CASRLEGSPLHF,NA,TRBJ1-6,TRBV19,NA
TGCGCCAGCAGCCAAACCCTCTTTTTATCATACGAGCAGTACTTC,CASSQTLFLSYEQYF,NA,TRBJ2-7,TRBV4-1,NA
TGTGCCAGCAGTTACTCGGGGACAGGGAAAGAGACCCAGTACTTC,CASSYSGTGKETQYF,once,TRBJ2-5,TRBV6-5,TRBD1
TGTGCCAGTAGGGAGTCGGGGGGCTCTGGGGCCAACGTCCTGACTTTC,CASRESGGSGANVLTF,NA,TRBJ2-6,TRBV19,TRBD2
TGCGCCAGCAGCTTGGTAGGGAGCAACCCCTACGAGCAGTACTTC,CASSLVGSNPYEQYF,NA,TRBJ2-7,TRBV5-1,NA
TGTGCCAGCAGCTTAGCGGGAGGAGGGGGTGGTTCACCCCTCCACTTT,CASSLAGGGGGSPLHF,NA,TRBJ1-6,TRBV7-9,NA
TGTGCCAGCAGCCCACGTGGACAGAGCAATCAGCCCCAGCATTTT,CASSPRGQSNQPQHF,NA,TRBJ1-5,TRBV7-2,NA
TGTGCCAGCAGTTACTCGGGGTCAACTAATGAAAAACTGTTTTTT,CASSYSGSTNEKLFF,NA,TRBJ1-4,TRBV6-6,NA
TGTGCCAGCAGCCAAGATCTGGAGAGTGGCAATCAGCCCCAGCATTTT,CASSQDLESGNQPQHF,NA,TRBJ1-5,TRBV14,NA
TGCGCCAGCAGCTCCCAGCGGATTAGCTCCTACAATGAGCAGTTCTTC,CASSSQRISSYNEQFF,NA,TRBJ2-1,TRBV5-1,NA
TGTGCCAGCAGCTTCACGGCGGGGGGGCCCAATGAGCAGTTCTTC,CASSFTAGGPNEQFF,NA,TRBJ2-1,TRBV7-8,TRBD2
TGTGCCAGCAGCCCCAAGAACACTGAAGCTTTCTTT,CASSPKNTEAFF,NA,TRBJ1-1,TRBV7-9,NA
TGTGCCAGCAGCCCACGGACTAGCGGGGGGCTTGGCACAGATACGCAGTATTTT,CASSPRTSGGLGTDTQYF,NA,TRBJ2-3,TRBV9,TRBD2
TGTGCCAGCAGCTTAGGACAGGGGGCTGAAGCTTTCTTT,CASSLGQGAEAFF,NA,TRBJ1-1,TRBV7-2,TRBD1
TGTGCCAGCAGCTTGGGGACAGGGTTGAAGGTCGAGCAGTACTTC,CASSLGTGLKVEQYF,once,TRBJ2-7,TRBV7-6,TRBD1
TGTGCCAGCAGCGGGTTAACGGGTGAGCAGTTCTTC,CASSGLTGEQFF,NA,TRBJ2-1,TRBV2,NA
TGTGCCAGCAGGCCCACTAGCGGGGGGCCCCCCGGGGAGCTGTTTTTT,CASRPTSGGPPGELFF,NA,TRBJ2-2,TRBV7-2,TRBD2
TGCGCCAGTGGGACTGACGGAGTAGATGGCTACACCTTC,CASGTDGVDGYTF,NA,TRBJ1-2,TRBV5-1,NA
TGTGCCAGCAGTTTTTTGGGGGGCGGCACAGATACGCAGTATTTT,CASSFLGGGTDTQYF,NA,TRBJ2-3,TRBV27,NA
TGTGCCAGCAGCTTAACCGGGACAGGTAGCGGGGAGCTGTTTTTT,CASSLTGTGSGELFF,NA,TRBJ2-2,TRBV7-3,TRBD1
TGCAGCGCAAGGCAGGGTAACTATGGCTACACCTTC,CSARQGNYGYTF,few,TRBJ1-2,TRBV29-1,NA
TGTGCCAGCAGTTTATTAGGTGGATTTGCTTACGAGCAGTACTTC,CASSLLGGFAYEQYF,NA,TRBJ2-7,TRBV27,NA
TGTGCCAGCAGTGATTGGGGGCGGGGAGAGACCCAGTACTTC,CASSDWGRGETQYF,NA,TRBJ2-5,TRBV6-1,NA
TGTGCCAGCAGCTTATGGCAAGCGGGGACCACAGATACGCAGTATTTT,CASSLWQAGTTDTQYF,NA,TRBJ2-3,TRBV13,TRBD2
TGTGCCAGCAGCGTGAGCGGGGGCTATCGGACCGGGGAGCTGTTTTTT,CASSVSGGYRTGELFF,once,TRBJ2-2,TRBV9,TRBD2
TGTGCCAGCAGCTTAGATGCGGGGGGGTCCCCCTACGAGCAGTACTTC,CASSLDAGGSPYEQYF,NA,TRBJ2-7,TRBV7-2,TRBD2
TGTGCCAGCAGTGACGGGCAGGGTGTTAACATTCAGTACTTC,CASSDGQGVNIQYF,once,TRBJ2-4,TRBV2,NA